What follows are 23 T cell receptor beta chains derived from one specimen sequenced in a study. One entry per CDR3 protein results from TCRdb running MiXCR on the 5' RACE reads. The sample lists approximately 40,000 distinct CDR3 sequences; over 25% were seen once. The specimen was tumor-infiltrating memory CD4+ T cells sorted from the breast tumor. The subset is: memory CD4+ T cells, CD4+CD45RO+CD25-. The receptor set was obtained from a female donor with breast cancer.

The chain has TRBV7-9 and TRBJ1-1; TRBD1 is a possible D gene (6 bases). Looked up from germline, CDR1 is SEHNR and CDR2 is FQNEAQ (reference sequence). V was cut by 4 bases and J by 4 bases, with 10 bases left in between. This CDR3 is 13 amino acids long. The CDR3 spells CASSSQGFTEAFF. Here the CDR3 DNA reads TGTGCCAGCAGCTCCCAGGGGTTCACTGAAGCTTTCTTT.

Remarks on this clonotype: A single base separates this from a much larger clone, so it may be a read error. This chain joins TRBV7-9 and TRBJ2-3, with 9 bases fitting TRBD1. The CDR3 has 12 residues. CDR1 is SEHNR, CDR2 FQNEAQ, per germline (reference sequence). The CDR3 is CAGSGQGDTQYF. As DNA, the CDR3 is TGTGCCGGCAGCGGACAGGGGGATACGCAGTATTTT.

This clonotype was recorded many times. The V gene is TRBV29-1, the J gene TRBJ2-5; D gene uncertain. Germline CDR1 reads SQVTM; CDR2 reads ANQGSEA. The CDR3 sequence is 10 residues long. Between the trimmed V and J ends, which lost 6 bases and 1 base, there was a span of 3 bases. CDR3 in amino acids: CSVAQETQYF. The DNA of the CDR3 is TGCAGCGTCGCCCAAGAGACCCAGTACTTC.

This clonotype was detected a few times. V gene TRBV20-1 combines with J gene TRBJ1-5; possibly TRBD1 for D (5 bases). The CDR3 runs 13 residues. V lost 6 bases to trimming and J lost 0 bases, with 9 bases between them. Germline V CDR1 and CDR2: DFQATT, SNEGSKA (reference sequence). CDR3 sequence: CSAQGRSNQPQHF. Here the CDR3 DNA reads TGCAGTGCCCAGGGACGTAGCAATCAGCCCCAGCATTTT.

The CDR3 spells CASSRTGFETQYF. The CDR3 DNA is TGTGCCAGCAGCCGGACAGGGTTTGAGACCCAGTACTTC. J is TRBJ2-5 and V is TRBV7-9; 8 nucleotides align to TRBD1. This CDR3 is 13 amino acids long. With V trimmed by 5 bases and J by 5 bases, 4 bases remained unmatched. Germline V gene data show CDR1 as SEHNR and CDR2 as FQNEAQ (reference sequence).

This clonotype was seen more than once but under ten times. In DNA form, the CDR3 reads TGCGCCAGCAGCTTCCAGCCCACAAACTATGGCTACACCTTC. Amino acids: CASSFQPTNYGYTF. This chain uses TRBV5-1 with TRBJ1-2; no firm D call. The V and J ends lost 2 bases and 2 bases respectively, with 10 bases between them. Germline CDR1 is SGHRS and CDR2 is YFSETQ. This CDR3 region has 14 residues.

Only one count was recorded for this clonotype. The J gene is TRBJ2-5, the V gene TRBV6-5, with TRBD1 matching over 9 bases. The J segment lost 3 bases and the V segment lost 6 bases, leaving 17 bases of the junction unmatched. CDR3 size: 18 residues. Germline lookup yields CDR1 MNHEY and CDR2 SVGAGI. The CDR3 DNA follows: TGTGCCAGCAGCCCGAGCGGGACAGGGTCCCTCATCGAAGAGACCCAGTACTTC. Amino acids: CASSPSGTGSLIEETQYF.

This chain uses TRBV20-1 with TRBJ2-5; TRBD1 aligns across 7 bases. Unmatched junction bases numbered 12, after V lost 6 bases and J lost 2 bases. The CDR3 runs 15 residues. Germline CDR1 is DFQATT and CDR2 is SNEGSKA (reference sequence). As DNA, the CDR3 is TGCAGTGCCTCCACCCCCACACAGGGGCAAGAGACCCAGTACTTC. Translation: CSASTPTQGQETQYF.

Comment on this clonotype: Here the CDR3 omits its conserved ending phenylalanine or tryptophan, so a read error is the likely source. The limits of the CDR3 on the DNA are not certain, so only TCRdb's listed CDR3 is given. V gene TRBV6-6 combines with J gene TRBJ1-1; TRBD1 is the table's D call, not checked against the DNA. Germline CDR1 reads MNHNY; CDR2 reads SVGAGI (reference sequence). The CDR3 is made up of 15 amino acids, end residues included. CDR3 region: CASSYRDGGQTLKDL.

This clonotype has only one observation. V is TRBV5-1 and J is TRBJ2-1; D is perhaps TRBD1 (6 bases). Per the germline V gene, CDR1 is SGHRS and CDR2 is YFSETQ. Trimming removed 4 bases from V and 6 bases from J, with 14 bases in between. This CDR3 comprises 14 residues. This CDR3 reads CASSQGGHGNEQFF. Here the CDR3 DNA reads TGCGCCAGCAGCCAAGGGGGACACGGCAATGAGCAGTTCTTC.

The rearrangement uses TRBV13 and TRBJ1-6; 12 positions match TRBD1. In germline, CDR1 is PRHDT, CDR2 FYEKMQ (reference sequence). The trim removed 4 bases at V and 7 bases at J, leaving 8 bases unmatched. The CDR3 runs 17 residues. CDR3 sequence reads: CASSSSRDRGLNSPLHF. CDR3 coding DNA: TGTGCCAGCAGCTCCTCCCGGGACAGGGGGCTAAATTCACCCCTCCACTTT.

This clonotype was detected a few times. The chain recombines TRBV9 with TRBJ2-3; 8 bases map to TRBD2. With 5 bases clipped from V and 3 bases from J, the junction kept 11 bases outside the gene matches. CDR3 length: 16 amino acids. Germline V CDR1 and CDR2: SGDLS, YYNGEE. The CDR3 DNA sequence: TGTGCCAGCAGTGCCGAGGGAGCGGGGGCTACAGATACGCAGTATTTT. As protein: CASSAEGAGATDTQYF.

This clonotype was seen more than once but under ten times. J is TRBJ2-1 and V is TRBV7-2, with 12 bases that match TRBD2. The germline V gene encodes CDR1 SGHTA and CDR2 FQGNSA. V trimming: 5 bases; J trimming: 7 bases; junction bases outside the gene matches: 15. This CDR3 region has 18 residues. CDR3 amino acids: CASSPPAGLAGAGNEQFF. CDR3 in DNA: TGTGCCAGCAGCCCACCCGCGGGACTAGCGGGCGCTGGTAATGAGCAGTTCTTC.

As to this clonotype: A junction boundary mismatches the germline segment, possibly from a read error. CDR3 bases: TGTGCCAGCAGTCACTCCGCCGCCGGGGGGACCCAGTACTTC. Encoded protein: CASSHSAAGGTQYF. The V and J genes are TRBV6-5 and TRBJ2-5, with D possibly being TRBD2 (6 bases). The CDR3 loop spans 14 amino acids. Germline CDR1 and CDR2: MNHEY and SVGAGI.

This chain connects TRBV7-2 to TRBJ2-5; D may be TRBD1 or TRBD2 (5 bases each). Trimming removed 1 base from V and 2 bases from J, with 17 bases in between. This CDR3 is 17 amino acids long. In germline, CDR1 is SGHTA, CDR2 FQGNSA. The CDR3 nucleotides read TGTGCCAGCAGCTTAGGAGGGGCGGGCTACGGTCAAGAGACCCAGTACTTC. Translation: CASSLGGAGYGQETQYF.

The chain joins TRBV27 to TRBJ1-2; 8 bases map to TRBD1. Germline trimming cut 6 bases from V and 8 bases from J; bases unmatched to any gene: 8. The CDR3 covers 13 residues. The V gene's germline CDR1 is MNHEY and CDR2 SMNVEV (reference sequence). DNA of the CDR3: TGTGCCAGCAGCAGGACAGGGCCGGGGGGCTACACCTTC. This translates into CASSRTGPGGYTF.

J is TRBJ1-4 and V is TRBV6-1; possible D gene TRBD1, 5 bases. The V gene lost 1 base and the J gene lost 7 bases, with 10 bases spanning the gap. In germline, CDR1 is MNHNS, CDR2 SASEGT. This CDR3 has 14 amino acids. The CDR3 spells CASSEGRAGEKLFF. The DNA of the CDR3 is TGTGCCAGCAGTGAAGGCAGGGCCGGTGAAAAACTGTTTTTT.

Details on this clonotype: A read error is likely, as this CDR3 ends without the conserved phenylalanine or tryptophan. The rearrangement links TRBV20-1 to TRBJ2-4; 10 bases match TRBD1. Germline V gene data show CDR1 as DFQATT and CDR2 as SNEGSKA (reference sequence). The CDR3 runs to 13 residues. J lost 9 bases, V lost 6 bases, and 8 bases had no gene match. The CDR3 DNA is TGCAGTGCAGCTGTCGGGACAGGGGTCATTCAGTACCTC. Protein: CSAAVGTGVIQYL.

This clonotype was detected a few times. The chain has TRBV4-2 and TRBJ2-1, with 7 bases identical to TRBD1. V lost 4 bases, J lost 9 bases, and 6 bases stayed unmatched. CDR1 is LGHNA and CDR2 is YNFKEQ in the germline V gene. The CDR3 has 13 amino acids. CDR3 in amino acids: CASSREGAGEQFF. CDR3 in DNA: TGTGCCAGCAGCCGTGAGGGGGCTGGTGAGCAGTTCTTC.

The chain has TRBV4-1 and TRBJ1-2; TRBD1 aligns across 8 bases. Trimming at V came to 2 bases and at J to 7 bases, leaving 15 bases not matched to a gene. CDR1 MGHRA and CDR2 YSYEKL come from the germline V gene. The CDR3 runs 17 residues. CDR3 loop: CASSQPTGASANRGYTF. CDR3 sequence (DNA): TGCGCCAGCAGCCAACCGACAGGGGCGTCGGCAAATCGTGGCTACACCTTC.

This clonotype was observed many times. This chain joins TRBV5-5 and TRBJ2-7; D possibly corresponds to TRBD2 (6 bases). CDR1 and CDR2 (germline): SGHKS, YYEKEE (reference sequence). The CDR3 contains 14 residues. The V gene lost 7 bases and the J gene lost 1 base, with 15 bases spanning the gap. DNA of the CDR3: TGTGCCAGCGGGGGACTTACACTTTCCTACGAGCAGTACTTC. Protein sequence: CASGGLTLSYEQYF.

The CDR3 nucleotides are TGTGCCAGTCAGGGGCAGAGCTATGGCTACACCTTC. It specifies CASQGQSYGYTF. The rearrangement links TRBV5-4 to TRBJ1-2; TRBD1 is a possible D gene (6 bases). The CDR3 loop spans 12 amino acids. The V end lost 8 bases, the J end lost 4 bases, and 12 bases lay between the germline ends. Germline values: CDR1 SGHNT, CDR2 YYREEE (reference sequence).

The chain couples TRBV3-1 to TRBJ2-2; D is unresolved. V was cut by 6 bases and J by 4 bases, with 6 bases left in between. The CDR3 is 12 amino acids. Germline V gives CDR1 LGHDT, CDR2 YNNKEL (reference sequence). DNA for the CDR3: TGTGCCAGCAGAGACTTCACCGGGGAGCTGTTTTTT. Translation gives CASRDFTGELFF.